This record covers a single T cell receptor beta chain. What it binds is unknown. The sample is drawn from a study of T-cell memory formation after mild COVID-19. Looking at the study overall: Largely donor-specific sequence clusters came from a couple of donors.

TCRdb fed the 5' RACE reads into MiXCR, producing one record per CDR3 protein. The sample gives about 170,000 distinct CDR3 sequences, 10% to 15% of which show up once; 3% to 4% is in the top ten. The study, taken as a whole, reports: Clones contracting across day 15 to 85 had a balanced CD4/CD8 profile; later expanding clones leaned CD4+. Contracting clones localized mainly to CM and EM when CD4+ and mainly to EMRA when CD8+.

Germline assignment: CDR1 KGHSH and CDR2 LQKENI. This CDR3 has 11 residues. The V and J ends lost 6 bases and 10 bases respectively, with 12 bases between them. Material for sequencing was PBMCs or a T cell subset sorted from them (not recorded which). This receptor was taken from a man aged 18 to 29 who had mild COVID-19 (a few samples of this study predate the infection). Cell type and time point are not known. V usage is TRBV18 and J usage is TRBJ1-2, with D tentatively TRBD1 (5 bases). CDR3 sequence: CASSTRGVYTF. CDR3 coding DNA: TGTGCCAGCTCGACAAGGGGTGTCTACACCTTC.